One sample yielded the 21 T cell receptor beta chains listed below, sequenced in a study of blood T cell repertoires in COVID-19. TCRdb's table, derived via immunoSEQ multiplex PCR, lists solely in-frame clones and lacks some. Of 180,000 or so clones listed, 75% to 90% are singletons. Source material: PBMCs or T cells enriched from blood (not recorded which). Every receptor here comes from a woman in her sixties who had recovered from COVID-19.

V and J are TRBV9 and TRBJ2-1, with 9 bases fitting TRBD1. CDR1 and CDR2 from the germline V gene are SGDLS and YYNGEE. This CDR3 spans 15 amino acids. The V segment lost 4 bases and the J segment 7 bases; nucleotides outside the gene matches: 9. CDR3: CASSSRQGGGNEQFF. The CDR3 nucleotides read TGTGCCAGCAGCTCCAGACAGGGGGGCGGGAATGAGCAGTTCTTC.

DNA for the CDR3: TGTGCCAGCAGCATGGGACTTCGGGGTGAAGCTTTCTTT. It encodes CASSMGLRGEAFF. The V call is TRBV9, the J call TRBJ1-1; tentative D call: TRBD1 (5 bases). CDR1 is SGDLS and CDR2 is YYNGEE in the germline V gene. The CDR3 consists of 13 residues. The germline V and J ends were trimmed by 4 bases and 7 bases, with 14 bases remaining between them.

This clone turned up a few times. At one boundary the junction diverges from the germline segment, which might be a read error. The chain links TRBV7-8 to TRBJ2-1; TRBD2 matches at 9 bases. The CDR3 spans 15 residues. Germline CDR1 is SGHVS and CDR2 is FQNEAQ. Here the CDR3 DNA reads TGTGCCAGCAGCCGTAGCGGGAGTTCCTTCAATGAGCAGTTCTTC. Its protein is CASSRSGSSFNEQFF.

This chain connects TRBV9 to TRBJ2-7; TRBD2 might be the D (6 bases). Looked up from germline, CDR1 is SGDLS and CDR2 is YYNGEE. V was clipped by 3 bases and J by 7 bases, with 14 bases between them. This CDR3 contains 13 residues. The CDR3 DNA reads TGTGCCAGCAGCGCCGCTTTTGGGGGGGAGCAGTACTTC. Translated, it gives CASSAAFGGEQYF.

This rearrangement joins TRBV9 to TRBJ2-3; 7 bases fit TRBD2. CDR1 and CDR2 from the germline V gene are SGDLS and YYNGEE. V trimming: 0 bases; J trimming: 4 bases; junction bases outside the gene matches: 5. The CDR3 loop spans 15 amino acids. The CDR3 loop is CASSVGGRGPDTQYF. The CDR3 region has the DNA TGTGCCAGCAGCGTAGGTGGGAGGGGACCAGATACGCAGTATTTT.

The CDR3 DNA follows: TGTGCCTGGAGTGTAACAGGCTACGAGCAGTACTTC. Protein: CAWSVTGYEQYF. V is TRBV30 and J is TRBJ2-7; weak D call: TRBD1 (5 bases). The V and J ends lost 0 bases and 3 bases respectively, with 6 bases between them. The CDR3 has 12 residues. Germline-derived CDR1 and CDR2 are GTSNPN and SVGIG (reference sequence).

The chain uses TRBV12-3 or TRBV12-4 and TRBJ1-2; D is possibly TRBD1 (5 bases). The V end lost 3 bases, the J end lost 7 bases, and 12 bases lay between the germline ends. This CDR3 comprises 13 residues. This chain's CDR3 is CASSLSRVGGYTF. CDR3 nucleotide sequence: TGTGCCAGCAGTTTGAGCAGGGTCGGTGGCTACACCTTC.

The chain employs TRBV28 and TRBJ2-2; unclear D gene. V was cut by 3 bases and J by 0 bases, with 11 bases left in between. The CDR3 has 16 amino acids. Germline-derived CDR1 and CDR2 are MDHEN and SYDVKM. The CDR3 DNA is TGTGCCAGCAGTTTTGTGAACTCCGCGAACACCGGGGAGCTGTTTTTT. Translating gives CASSFVNSANTGELFF.

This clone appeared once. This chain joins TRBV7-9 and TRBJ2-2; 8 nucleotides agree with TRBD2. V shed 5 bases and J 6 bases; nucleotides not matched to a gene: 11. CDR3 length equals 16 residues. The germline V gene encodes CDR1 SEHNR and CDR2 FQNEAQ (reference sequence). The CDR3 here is CASSTGGVQGAGELFF. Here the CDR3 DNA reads TGTGCCAGCAGCACCGGGGGGGTCCAGGGTGCCGGGGAGCTGTTTTTT. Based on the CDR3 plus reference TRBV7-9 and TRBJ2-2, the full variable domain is DTGVSQNPRHKITKRGQNVTFRCDPISEHNRLYWYRQTLGQGPEFLTYFQNEAQLEKSRLLSDRFSAERPKGSFSTLEIQRTEQGDSAMYLCASSTGGVQGAGELFFGEGSRLTVL.

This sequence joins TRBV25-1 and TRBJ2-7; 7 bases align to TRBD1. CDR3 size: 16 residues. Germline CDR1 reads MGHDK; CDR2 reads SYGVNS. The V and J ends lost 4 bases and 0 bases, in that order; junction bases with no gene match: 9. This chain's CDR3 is CASSAVTGAASYEQYF. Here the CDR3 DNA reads TGTGCCAGCAGTGCGGTAACAGGGGCTGCCTCCTACGAGCAGTACTTC.

The CDR3 nucleotides read TGTGCCAGCAGCCAAGTTGCGGACTATGGCTACACCTTC. Translated, it gives CASSQVADYGYTF. The chain joins TRBV3-1 (or the pseudogene TRBV3-2) to TRBJ1-2; no clear D gene. This CDR3 spans 13 amino acids. Trimming stripped 1 base from V and 3 bases from J, with 6 bases between. Germline V gives CDR1 LGHDT, CDR2 YNNKEL (reference sequence).

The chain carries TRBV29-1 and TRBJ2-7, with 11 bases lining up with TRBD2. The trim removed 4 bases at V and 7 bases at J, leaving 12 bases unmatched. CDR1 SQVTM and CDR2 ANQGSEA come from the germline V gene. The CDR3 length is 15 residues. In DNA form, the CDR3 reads TGCAGCGTTGTGGTGGGGCTAGCGGGAGGCGGGGAGCAGTACTTC. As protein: CSVVVGLAGGGEQYF.

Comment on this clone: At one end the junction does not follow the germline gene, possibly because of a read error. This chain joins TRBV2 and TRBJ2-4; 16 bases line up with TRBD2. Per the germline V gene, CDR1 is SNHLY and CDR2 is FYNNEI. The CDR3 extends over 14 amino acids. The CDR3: CASGLGLAGGDVDF. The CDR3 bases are TGTGCCAGCGGGCTGGGACTAGCGGGAGGGGATGTGGACTTC.

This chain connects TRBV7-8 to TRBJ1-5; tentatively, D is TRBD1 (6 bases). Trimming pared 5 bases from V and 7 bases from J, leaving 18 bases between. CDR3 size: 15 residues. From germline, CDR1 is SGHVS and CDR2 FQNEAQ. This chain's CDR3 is CASSPAPQGRQPQHF. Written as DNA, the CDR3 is TGTGCCAGCAGCCCAGCCCCACAGGGTAGGCAGCCCCAGCATTTT.

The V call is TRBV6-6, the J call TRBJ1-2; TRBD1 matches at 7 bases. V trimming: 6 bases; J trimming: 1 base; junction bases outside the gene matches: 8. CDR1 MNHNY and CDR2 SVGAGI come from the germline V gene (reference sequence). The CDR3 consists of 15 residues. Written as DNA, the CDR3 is TGTGCCAGCAGGTCCGGGACAGCCAGTAACTATGGCTACACCTTC. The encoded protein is CASRSGTASNYGYTF.

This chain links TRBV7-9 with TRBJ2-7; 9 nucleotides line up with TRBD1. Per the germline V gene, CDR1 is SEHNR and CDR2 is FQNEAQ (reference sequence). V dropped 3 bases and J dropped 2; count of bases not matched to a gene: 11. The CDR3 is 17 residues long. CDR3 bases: TGTGCCAGCAGCTTGGACAGGGGCGGATTGCGGGCCTACGAGCAGTACTTC. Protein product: CASSLDRGGLRAYEQYF.

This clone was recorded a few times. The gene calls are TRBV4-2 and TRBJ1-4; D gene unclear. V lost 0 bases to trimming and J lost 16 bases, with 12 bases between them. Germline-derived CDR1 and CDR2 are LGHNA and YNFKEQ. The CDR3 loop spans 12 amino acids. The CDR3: CASSQDLSGPFF. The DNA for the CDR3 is TGTGCCAGCAGCCAAGATCTCTCAGGTCCGTTTTTT.

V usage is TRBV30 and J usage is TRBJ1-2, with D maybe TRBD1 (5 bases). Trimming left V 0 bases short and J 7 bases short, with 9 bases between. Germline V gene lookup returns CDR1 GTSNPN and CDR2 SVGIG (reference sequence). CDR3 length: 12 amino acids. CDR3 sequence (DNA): TGTGCCTGGAGTGTACGGGGGTTTGGCTACACCTTC. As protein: CAWSVRGFGYTF. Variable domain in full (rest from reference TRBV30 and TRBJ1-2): SQTIHQWPATLVQPVGSPLSLECTVEGTSNPNLYWYRQAAGRGLQLLFYSVGIGQISSEVPQNLSASRPQDRQFILSSKKLLLSDSGFYLCAWSVRGFGYTFGSGTRLTVV.

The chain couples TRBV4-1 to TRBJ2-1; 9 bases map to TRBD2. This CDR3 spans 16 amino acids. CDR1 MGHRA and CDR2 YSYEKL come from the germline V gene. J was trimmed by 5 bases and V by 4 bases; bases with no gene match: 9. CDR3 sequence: CASSRIRLAGNNEQFF. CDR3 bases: TGCGCCAGCAGCCGGATAAGGCTAGCGGGGAACAATGAGCAGTTCTTC.

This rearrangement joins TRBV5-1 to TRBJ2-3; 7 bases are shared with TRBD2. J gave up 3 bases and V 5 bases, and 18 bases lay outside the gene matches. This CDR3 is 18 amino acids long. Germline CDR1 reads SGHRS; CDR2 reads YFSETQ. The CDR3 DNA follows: TGCGCCAGCAGGGATCTGAGGCTAGCGGACCTTGGGACAGATACGCAGTATTTT. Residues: CASRDLRLADLGTDTQYF.

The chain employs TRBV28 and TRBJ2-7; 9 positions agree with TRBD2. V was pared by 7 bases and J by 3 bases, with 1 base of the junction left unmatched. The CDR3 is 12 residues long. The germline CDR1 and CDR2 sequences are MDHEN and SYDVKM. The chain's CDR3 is CASTSGIYEQYF. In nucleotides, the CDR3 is TGTGCCAGCACTAGCGGGATCTACGAGCAGTACTTC. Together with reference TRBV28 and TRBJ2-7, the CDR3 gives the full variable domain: DVKVTQSSRYLVKRTGEKVFLECVQDMDHENMFWYRQDPGLGLRLIYFSYDVKMKEKGDIPEGYSVSREKKERFSLILESASTNQTSMYLCASTSGIYEQYFGPGTRLTVT.